The next 29 T cell receptor beta chains were all read from a single sample in a study of blood T cell repertoires in COVID-19. TCRdb's copy holds only in-frame clones and misses some; the assay was immunoSEQ multiplex PCR. The data contain 200,000 or so clones, approximately 80% of them singletons. Sequencing was performed on peripheral blood. The receptor set was obtained from a woman aged 80 or over with COVID-19, enrolled during active disease.

J is TRBJ2-7 and V is TRBV27, with D possibly being TRBD1 (6 bases). The CDR3 totals 15 residues. The V gene's germline CDR1 is MNHEY and CDR2 SMNVEV (reference sequence). Trimming stripped 2 bases from V and 3 bases from J, with 14 bases between. The CDR3 bases are TGTGCCAGCAGTTTAAGTCCAGGACAGTACTACGAGCAGTACTTC. It yields the protein CASSLSPGQYYEQYF.

For the CDR3, the DNA is TGTGCCAGCAGCTTCGCCCGGTGGACAGACACAGATACGCAGTATTTT. Its translation: CASSFARWTDTDTQYF. The chain uses TRBV11-2 and TRBJ2-3; the D gene is possibly TRBD1 (6 bases). With 3 bases removed from V and 2 bases from J, the gap between germline ends came to 15 bases. Germline CDR1 is SGHAT and CDR2 is FQNNGV. The CDR3 sequence is 16 residues long. Full variable domain (remainder filled in from reference TRBV11-2 and TRBJ2-3): EAGVAQSPRYKIIEKRQSVAFWCNPISGHATLYWYQQILGQGPKLLIQFQNNGVVDDSQLPKDRFSAERLKGVDSTLKIQPAKLEDSAVYLCASSFARWTDTDTQYFGPGTRLTVL.

The chain is built from TRBV5-1 and TRBJ2-2; 8 bases align to TRBD2. Trimming removed 6 bases from V and 5 bases from J; junction bases left unmatched: 12. The germline V gene has CDR1 SGHRS and CDR2 YFSETQ. The CDR3 has 16 amino acids. The CDR3 DNA follows: TGCGCCAGCATTCCTGGCGCAGCGGGAGTTACCGGGGAGCTGTTTTTT. Translation gives CASIPGAAGVTGELFF.

The rearrangement uses TRBV20-1 and TRBJ2-7; no clear D. V was pared by 7 bases and J by 5 bases, with 12 bases between. Germline V gives CDR1 DFQATT, CDR2 SNEGSKA (reference sequence). The CDR3 totals 11 residues. In nucleotides, the CDR3 is TGCAGTGTTCCCGGTCGGGACGAGCAGTACTTC. This encodes CSVPGRDEQYF.

The rearrangement links TRBV7-6 to TRBJ2-3, with 12 bases aligning to TRBD2. The germline CDR1 and CDR2 sequences are SGHVS and FNYEAQ. This CDR3 contains 17 residues. The ends lost 5 bases at V and 4 bases at J; junction bases unmatched: 10. The CDR3 loop is CASSPRLAGERADTQYF. The CDR3 DNA reads as TGTGCCAGCAGCCCGAGACTAGCGGGAGAGCGCGCAGATACGCAGTATTTT.

The chain uses TRBV4-3 and TRBJ1-3; D uncertain. Germline-derived CDR1 and CDR2 are LGHNA and YSLEER. CDR3 length: 15 residues. The V gene lost 0 bases and the J gene lost 8 bases, with 14 bases spanning the gap. The CDR3 bases are TGCGCCAGCAGCCAAGAGGGCAGGTCGGTGGACACCATATATTTT. Residues: CASSQEGRSVDTIYF.

The chain joins TRBV6-5 to TRBJ2-3, with 8 bases identical to TRBD2. The ends lost 6 bases at V and 6 bases at J; junction bases unmatched: 11. Germline V lookup: CDR1 MNHEY, CDR2 SVGAGI. The CDR3 runs 15 residues. CDR3 bases: TGTGCCAGCAGCCCCGGACCGGGGGGGCAGGATACGCAGTATTTT. Translation gives CASSPGPGGQDTQYF.

Remarks on this clone: This likely stems from a read error, as it lies one base from a far larger clone. The rearrangement uses TRBV7-8 and TRBJ1-1; no clear D gene. This CDR3 spans 13 amino acids. V lost 1 base and J lost 1, with 4 bases in between. In germline, CDR1 is SGHVS, CDR2 FQNEAQ. The CDR3 coding sequence is TGTGCCAGCAGCTTAGATAGGAACACTGAAGCTTTCTTT. Translating it yields CASSLDRNTEAFF. The variable domain in full, completed from reference TRBV7-8 and TRBJ1-1, reads GAGVSQSPRYKVAKRGQDVALRCDPISGHVSLFWYQQALGQGPEFLTYFQNEAQLDKSGLPSDRFFAERPEGSVSTLKIQRTQQEDSAVYLCASSLDRNTEAFFGQGTRLTVV.

The rearrangement joins TRBV6-5 to TRBJ2-7; D unresolved. V was trimmed by 4 bases and J by 2 bases, leaving 9 bases between them. CDR3 length equals 13 residues. Germline-derived CDR1 and CDR2 are MNHEY and SVGAGI. The CDR3 DNA is TGTGCCAGCAGTTTTACGGAGACCTACGAGCAGTACTTC. Translated, it gives CASSFTETYEQYF.

This clone was counted a single time. V usage is TRBV5-6 and J usage is TRBJ2-5; D is perhaps TRBD2 (6 bases). CDR1 is SGHDT, CDR2 YYEEEE, per germline. Trimming took 4 bases from V and 5 from J, leaving 15 bases between them. This CDR3 is built from 14 residues. The DNA for the CDR3 is TGTGCCAGCAGCCCGCAGACGGCGGGGGAGACCCAGTACTTC. Translated, it gives CASSPQTAGETQYF.

V and J are TRBV2 and TRBJ2-1; TRBD2 aligns across 11 bases. Germline loops: CDR1 SNHLY, CDR2 FYNNEI. The CDR3 loop spans 17 amino acids. Trimming took 3 bases from V and 4 from J; bases not matched to a gene: 8. The CDR3 spells CASSDHTGTSGYNEQFF. The CDR3 region has the DNA TGTGCCAGCAGTGACCACACCGGGACTAGCGGATACAATGAGCAGTTCTTC. The full variable domain, with the rest looked up from reference TRBV2 and TRBJ2-1, is EPEVTQTPSHQVTQMGQEVILRCVPISNHLYFYWYRQILGQKVEFLVSFYNNEISEKSEIFDDQFSVERPDGSNFTLKIRSTKLEDSAMYFCASSDHTGTSGYNEQFFGPGTRLTVL.

The rearrangement joins TRBV2 to TRBJ1-2, with no clear D. CDR1 SNHLY and CDR2 FYNNEI come from the germline V gene. CDR3 length equals 10 residues. Trimming stripped 8 bases from V and 8 bases from J, with 9 bases between. In nucleotides, the CDR3 is TGTGCCAGCGCAGGCAGGGGCTACACCTTC. Translated: CASAGRGYTF.

The CDR3 spells CASSLPGPPNEKLFF. The DNA for the CDR3 is TGTGCCAGCAGTCTCCCAGGGCCACCTAATGAAAAACTGTTTTTT. The chain carries TRBV28 and TRBJ1-4; D is perhaps TRBD1 (5 bases). The CDR3 extends over 15 amino acids. Trimming cost V 5 bases and J 3 bases, with 13 bases left between them. Germline CDR1 and CDR2: MDHEN and SYDVKM. Full variable domain (rest looked up from reference TRBV28 and TRBJ1-4): DVKVTQSSRYLVKRTGEKVFLECVQDMDHENMFWYRQDPGLGLRLIYFSYDVKMKEKGDIPEGYSVSREKKERFSLILESASTNQTSMYLCASSLPGPPNEKLFFGSGTQLSVL.

V gene TRBV7-9 combines with J gene TRBJ2-1; maybe TRBD2 (5 bases). Germline values: CDR1 SEHNR, CDR2 FQNEAQ (reference sequence). The V end lost 5 bases, the J end lost 5 bases, and 10 bases lay between the germline ends. The CDR3 covers 13 residues. As DNA, the CDR3 is TGTGCCAGCAGCATGGACTCAGACAATGAGCAGTTCTTC. Its protein product is CASSMDSDNEQFF.

The rearrangement joins TRBV10-3 to TRBJ1-2; TRBD1 matches 10 bases. Trimming at V came to 7 bases and at J to 9 bases, leaving 8 bases not matched to a gene. The germline gives CDR1 ENHRY, CDR2 SYGVKD. The CDR3 runs to 13 residues. The CDR3 sequence: CAIKDRGINSYTF. As DNA, the CDR3 is TGTGCCATCAAGGACAGGGGGATTAATAGCTACACCTTC.

This chain connects TRBV18 to TRBJ1-5; tentatively, D is TRBD1 (5 bases). The germline V and J ends were trimmed by 3 bases and 4 bases, with 7 bases remaining between them. CDR3 size: 13 residues. Looked up from germline, CDR1 is KGHSH and CDR2 is LQKENI. The CDR3 nucleotides read TGTGCCAGCTCACCGCGGGGGAATCAGCCCCAGCATTTT. This encodes CASSPRGNQPQHF.

A few counts support this clone. V is TRBV2 and J is TRBJ2-2; D not certain. Germline V gene lookup returns CDR1 SNHLY and CDR2 FYNNEI. Trimming removed 6 bases from V and 0 bases from J, with 5 bases in between. The CDR3 length is 13 residues. The CDR3 nucleotides read TGTGCCAGCAGGTCAGCGAACACCGGGGAGCTGTTTTTT. It codes for CASRSANTGELFF.

V gene TRBV7-2 combines with J gene TRBJ2-5, with a weak D call TRBD2 (6 bases). Between the trimmed V and J ends, which lost 4 bases and 3 bases, there was a span of 18 bases. CDR3 length: 16 amino acids. The V gene's germline CDR1 is SGHTA and CDR2 FQGNSA. CDR3 loop: CASSSGYMGGEETQYF. The CDR3 bases are TGTGCCAGCAGCTCTGGATACATGGGGGGTGAAGAGACCCAGTACTTC.

The chain links TRBV5-1 to TRBJ2-1; 10 positions agree with TRBD1. Germline lookup yields CDR1 SGHRS and CDR2 YFSETQ. J lost 4 bases, V lost 4 bases, and 5 bases had no gene match. This CDR3 contains 15 residues. The DNA of the CDR3 is TGCGCCAGCAGCCCAGGACAGGGGGGATACAATGAGCAGTTCTTC. It specifies CASSPGQGGYNEQFF.

Comment on this clone: Additional DNA sequences in this sample encode the identical CDR3. This chain links TRBV6-5 with TRBJ1-5; 10 nucleotides line up with TRBD1. The CDR3 has 14 residues. Losses at the gene ends were 8 bases for V and 2 bases for J; bases not matched to a gene: 3. The germline gives CDR1 MNHEY, CDR2 SVGAGI. The CDR3 DNA is TGTGCCAGCGGAGGGACAGGGGGCAATCAGCCCCAGCATTTT. Translated, it gives CASGGTGGNQPQHF.

This sequence joins TRBV5-1 and TRBJ2-7, with 7 bases matching TRBD1. In germline, CDR1 is SGHRS, CDR2 YFSETQ. There are 16 residues in the CDR3. The ends lost 4 bases at V and 4 bases at J; junction bases unmatched: 14. The CDR3 DNA follows: TGCGCCAGCAGCATAGGGACAGCTTCATCCCTATACGAGCAGTACTTC. This translates into CASSIGTASSLYEQYF.

The chain couples TRBV2 to TRBJ2-4; 8 bases align to TRBD1. There are 13 residues in the CDR3. With 6 bases clipped from V and 9 bases from J, the junction kept 7 bases outside the gene matches. Germline V lookup: CDR1 SNHLY, CDR2 FYNNEI. The CDR3 DNA reads as TGTGCCAGCAGGGTGGACAGGGTGGCCATTCAGTACTTC. It is translated as CASRVDRVAIQYF.

The J gene is TRBJ2-1, the V gene TRBV6-5; 10 bases are a match to TRBD1. The CDR3 runs 13 residues. Germline V gene sequence: CDR1 MNHEY, CDR2 SVGAGI. V lost 6 bases and J lost 10; bases outside the gene matches: 6. CDR3 sequence: CASSRGQGLEQFF. CDR3 nucleotide sequence: TGTGCCAGCAGCAGGGGACAGGGGTTAGAGCAGTTCTTC.

V and J are TRBV5-1 and TRBJ1-1; D is unresolved. V lost 2 bases and J lost 0, with 11 bases in between. This CDR3 spans 15 amino acids. Germline values: CDR1 SGHRS, CDR2 YFSETQ. In DNA, the CDR3 is TGCGCCAGCAGCTTTTCCACAATGATGAACACTGAAGCTTTCTTT. Protein product: CASSFSTMMNTEAFF.

This rearrangement joins TRBV19 to TRBJ1-2; tentative D call: TRBD1 (5 bases). CDR3 size: 17 residues. Germline-derived CDR1 and CDR2 are LNHDA and SQIVND (reference sequence). Trimming removed 8 bases from V and 0 bases from J, with 22 bases in between. DNA for the CDR3: TGTGCCAGTCGACCTCAGCCGGGCAGGGAAACTAACTATGGCTACACCTTC. Translating gives CASRPQPGRETNYGYTF. Using reference TRBV19 and TRBJ1-2 for the parts outside the CDR3, the full variable domain is DGGITQSPKYLFRKEGQNVTLSCEQNLNHDAMYWYRQDPGQGLRLIYYSQIVNDFQKGDIAEGYSVSREKKESFPLTVTSAQKNPTAFYLCASRPQPGRETNYGYTFGSGTRLTVV.

This clone was seen once. The gene calls are TRBV15 and TRBJ1-5; D is perhaps TRBD1 (6 bases). The CDR3 has 15 residues. The ends were cut back, 0 bases at V and 7 bases at J, with 13 bases in the middle. Germline CDR1 is LNHNV and CDR2 is YYDKDF (reference sequence). The DNA of the CDR3 is TGTGCCACCAGCAGAGAGGCGGGCCAGGGGCAGCCCCAGCATTTT. It specifies CATSREAGQGQPQHF.

This clone was counted once. The DNA for the CDR3 is TGCAGCGTTGGGACAGGGAGTTCCTTCTATGGCTACACCTTC. Protein product: CSVGTGSSFYGYTF. The chain is built from TRBV29-1 and TRBJ1-2; TRBD1 matches 8 bases. This CDR3 contains 14 residues. V lost 4 bases and J lost 4; bases outside the gene matches: 8. Germline CDR1 and CDR2: SQVTM and ANQGSEA.

This clone was found a few times. The chain joins TRBV3-1 (or the pseudogene TRBV3-2) to TRBJ1-6; D remains ambiguous. V was shortened by 4 bases and J by 8 bases, with 9 bases between the two germline ends. Germline V gives CDR1 LGHDT, CDR2 YNNKEL (reference sequence). This CDR3 is 13 amino acids long. The CDR3 loop is CASSLRVDSPLHF. CDR3 nucleotide sequence: TGTGCCAGCAGCCTCCGGGTTGATTCACCCCTCCACTTT.

This rearrangement joins TRBV6-6 to TRBJ1-5, with D unclear. Trimming shortened V by 2 bases and J by 5 bases, and 10 bases separated the two germline ends. Germline V gene data show CDR1 as MNHNY and CDR2 as SVGAGI (reference sequence). The CDR3 is 14 residues long. The CDR3 sequence: CASSYPGNYQPQHF. CDR3 nucleotides: TGTGCCAGCAGTTACCCGGGAAATTATCAGCCCCAGCATTTT.